The entry below gives a single TCR beta chain sequence along with its context. Germline loops: CDR1 MNHEY, CDR2 SVGAGI. The V end was cut by 7 bases, the J end by 6 bases, with 16 bases between. CDR3 size: 14 residues. The table came from immunoSEQ multiplex PCR; TCRdb's copy has only in-frame clones and leaves some out. The sample records under 250,000 clones, roughly 85% being singletons. Participants came from roughly 23 US areas, aged about 18 to 89 years. The sample comes from a study of blood T cell repertoires in COVID-19. Across the whole study: T cells, B-cell-depleted T cells, or PBMCs provided the cDNA or gDNA that served as material.

The V gene is TRBV6-5, the J gene TRBJ1-5; D gene uncertain. The sequence was obtained from a woman aged 45-65 years with acute COVID-19. The sequenced sample was PBMCs or T cells enriched from blood (not recorded which). CDR3 coding DNA: TGTGCCAGCAAAGAGGAGGCTCTGGGTCAGCCCCAGCATTTT. Amino acids: CASKEEALGQPQHF.